This T cell receptor (beta chain) derives from a study of CD8 T cells in ankylosing spondylitis (dated by TCRdb to 2015 to 2018). Regarding the study in general: To find TCR variants linked to disease, the study profiled T cell receptor beta repertoires in ankylosing spondylitis patients and healthy donors. Peripheral blood samples were taken, and synovial fluid was additionally collected from ankylosing spondylitis patients. The whole study cohort included about a hundred healthy donors and 25 ankylosing spondylitis patients.

TCRdb records Illumina HiSeq 2500 as the sequencer. Quantitative 5'-RACE with molecular barcodes was used to prepare TCR beta libraries. From the authors' description of their analysis: A new computational method based on a probabilistic model of VDJ rearrangement was used to identify disease-linked TCR variants. TCRdb reprocessing: public reads trimmed at Q25 with fastp, clones called with MiXCR, in-frame beta chains kept. Rows merge per CDR3 protein into single entries with the most common DNA and genes. The V and J calls were not made by the authors but by TCRdb's processing. Across this sample there are about 220,000 distinct CDR3 sequences, with about 7% seen only once. The ten most abundant clones make up 14% of the sample. The CDR3 goes from the cysteine to the phenylalanine over 14 residues. Only the CDR3 portion is preserved as DNA: 42 bases, with reading frame beginning at the first base. The germline V gene (reference sequence) sets CDR1 to MNHEY and CDR2 to SMNVEV. At the junction V is shortened by 5 bases and J by 3 bases; bases outside the gene matches: 4.

Results the study describes overall, beyond this receptor: A TCR beta motif of seven or eight highly homologous amino acid variants appeared characteristic of blood from ankylosing spondylitis patients. Some of the motif variants had been reported before in the synovial fluid and blood of reactive arthritis patients, a finding that suggests common disease-initiation mechanisms. The disease-linked clones were reported to be significantly enriched in matched synovial fluid samples from ankylosing spondylitis patients. A CD8+ phenotype was shown by the disease-linked clones, which were found at relatively low frequencies in peripheral blood.

This clonotype was counted at least ten times. It lacks a known antigen. No much larger clone exists at a distance of one base, and base qualities are not known. Material for sequencing was blood, either unsorted or a sorted T cell fraction (not recorded which). The TCR sequence derives from a male donor with ankylosing spondylitis. The rearranged segments are TRBV27 and TRBJ2-1; 7 bases in the junction line up with TRBD1. The DNA is as follows: TGTGCCAGCAGTGGGACAGCTGACTACAATGAGCAGTTCTTC. Translated, it gives CASSGTADYNEQFF.